A selection of T cell receptor beta chains follows, all from one sample in a study of regulatory and conventional T cells in RAG deficiency. Using immunoSEQ multiplex PCR, the repertoire was profiled, and TCRdb retains in-frame clones only, with some absent. The sample lists more than 40,000 clones, 80% to 90% occurring once. The sample was also linked to a second study, of regulatory T cells.

Sequences were obtained from CD4+ effector T cells sorted from blood. These receptors were collected from a human donor in good health. CDR3s include the opening cysteine and the closing phenylalanine or tryptophan. The order of the fields is V gene, J gene, clone size, D gene, CDR3 protein, CDR3 DNA. D genes are given only for firm matches. Only part of the rows carry a size: once, few, many, or a class if the clone is expanded.

v_call: TRBV7-2
j_call: TRBJ1-4
clone_size: few
d_call: TRBD1
cdr3_aa: CASSVNRGGEKLFF
cdr3_nt: TGTGCCAGCAGCGTAAACAGGGGGGGGGAAAAACTGTTTTTT

v_call: TRBV2
j_call: TRBJ1-1
clone_size: .
d_call: TRBD1
cdr3_aa: CASITDRGTEAFF
cdr3_nt: TGTGCCAGCATTACGGACAGGGGTACTGAAGCTTTCTTT

v_call: TRBV6-6
j_call: TRBJ1-1
clone_size: .
d_call: TRBD1
cdr3_aa: CASRGQGAGDTEAFF
cdr3_nt: TGTGCCAGCAGGGGACAGGGGGCTGGGGACACTGAAGCTTTCTTT

v_call: TRBV6-5
j_call: TRBJ1-2
clone_size: once
d_call: TRBD1
cdr3_aa: CASRLGQGGGYTF
cdr3_nt: TGTGCCAGCAGACTGGGACAGGGAGGTGGCTACACCTTC

v_call: TRBV9
j_call: TRBJ2-1
clone_size: .
d_call: TRBD2
cdr3_aa: CASSVLASGISYNEQFF
cdr3_nt: TGTGCCAGCAGCGTCTTGGCTAGCGGGATCTCCTACAATGAGCAGTTCTTC

v_call: TRBV5-5
j_call: TRBJ1-5
clone_size: .
d_call: .
cdr3_aa: CASSLGTTNQPQHF
cdr3_nt: TGTGCCAGCAGCCTCGGGACGACTAATCAGCCCCAGCATTTT

v_call: TRBV11-2
j_call: TRBJ1-3
clone_size: .
d_call: .
cdr3_aa: CASSQQEGNTIYF
cdr3_nt: TGTGCCAGCAGCCAACAGGAGGGAAACACCATATATTTT

v_call: TRBV27
j_call: TRBJ2-4
clone_size: .
d_call: .
cdr3_aa: CASSPVNSKNIQYF
cdr3_nt: TGTGCCAGCAGTCCGGTGAATTCCAAAAACATTCAGTACTTC

v_call: TRBV14
j_call: TRBJ2-3
clone_size: .
d_call: TRBD2
cdr3_aa: CASTKGLSGSTDTQYF
cdr3_nt: TGTGCCAGTACCAAGGGACTAAGCGGGAGCACAGATACGCAGTATTTT

v_call: TRBV10-1
j_call: TRBJ1-1
clone_size: .
d_call: .
cdr3_aa: CASSEGPNTEAFF
cdr3_nt: TGCGCCAGCAGTGAGGGACCAAACACTGAAGCTTTCTTT

v_call: TRBV28
j_call: TRBJ1-1
clone_size: .
d_call: .
cdr3_aa: CASFKSFEAFF
cdr3_nt: TGTGCCAGCTTTAAAAGCTTTGAAGCTTTCTTT

v_call: TRBV6-6
j_call: TRBJ1-6
clone_size: .
d_call: TRBD1
cdr3_aa: CASSFSQGANSPLHF
cdr3_nt: TGTGCCAGCAGTTTCAGTCAGGGGGCGAATTCACCCCTCCACTTT

v_call: TRBV4-1
j_call: TRBJ2-7
clone_size: .
d_call: .
cdr3_aa: CASSWEGEREQYF
cdr3_nt: TGCGCCAGCAGCTGGGAGGGGGAACGGGAGCAGTACTTC

v_call: TRBV6-5
j_call: TRBJ1-2
clone_size: once
d_call: TRBD1
cdr3_aa: CASSSRQGYGYTF
cdr3_nt: TGTGCCAGCAGTTCGCGACAGGGATATGGCTACACCTTC

v_call: TRBV7-9
j_call: TRBJ1-1
clone_size: .
d_call: .
cdr3_aa: CASSGDRSTEAFF
cdr3_nt: TGTGCCAGCAGCGGCGACAGGTCCACTGAAGCTTTCTTT

v_call: TRBV18
j_call: TRBJ1-1
clone_size: .
d_call: TRBD1
cdr3_aa: CASSPLDRDTEAFF
cdr3_nt: TGTGCCAGCTCACCCCTGGACAGGGATACTGAAGCTTTCTTT

v_call: TRBV2
j_call: TRBJ2-7
clone_size: .
d_call: .
cdr3_aa: CASSEGLSVEQYF
cdr3_nt: TGTGCCAGCAGTGAGGGACTCTCGGTCGAGCAGTACTTC

v_call: TRBV28
j_call: TRBJ2-2
clone_size: .
d_call: TRBD2
cdr3_aa: CASSLTGTKNTGELFF
cdr3_nt: TGTGCCAGCAGTTTAACTGGGACTAAAAACACCGGGGAGCTGTTTTTT

v_call: TRBV9
j_call: TRBJ1-1
clone_size: .
d_call: TRBD1
cdr3_aa: CASQGQGPGEAFF
cdr3_nt: TGTGCCAGCCAAGGACAGGGCCCGGGTGAAGCTTTCTTT

v_call: TRBV27
j_call: TRBJ1-1
clone_size: once
d_call: TRBD1
cdr3_aa: CASRRGQGAMNTEAFF
cdr3_nt: TGTGCCAGCAGAAGGGGACAGGGGGCAATGAACACTGAAGCTTTCTTT

v_call: TRBV7-6
j_call: TRBJ1-6
clone_size: .
d_call: .
cdr3_aa: CASSPGGSYNSPLHF
cdr3_nt: TGTGCCAGCAGCCCGGGCGGGTCCTATAATTCACCCCTCCACTTT

v_call: TRBV5-1
j_call: TRBJ2-4
clone_size: .
d_call: .
cdr3_aa: CASSPRQGDAIQYF
cdr3_nt: TGCGCCAGCAGCCCCCGGCAGGGCGATGCCATTCAGTACTTC

v_call: TRBV2
j_call: TRBJ2-6
clone_size: few
d_call: .
cdr3_aa: CASSEARVPGDSGANVLTF
cdr3_nt: TGTGCCAGCAGTGAAGCTAGGGTCCCCGGGGACTCTGGGGCCAACGTCCTGACTTTC

v_call: TRBV7-9
j_call: TRBJ1-5
clone_size: .
d_call: .
cdr3_aa: CASSLGTTSQPQHF
cdr3_nt: TGTGCCAGCAGCCTTGGGACTACGAGTCAGCCCCAGCATTTT

v_call: TRBV12-5
j_call: TRBJ1-5
clone_size: .
d_call: TRBD1
cdr3_aa: CASGLSPTDRLIQQPQHF
cdr3_nt: TGTGCTAGTGGTTTGTCTCCCACGGACAGGTTAATTCAACAGCCCCAGCATTTT

v_call: TRBV27
j_call: TRBJ1-1
clone_size: .
d_call: .
cdr3_aa: CASSSLGFMNTEAFF
cdr3_nt: TGTGCCAGCAGTTCCCTCGGGTTCATGAACACTGAAGCTTTCTTT

v_call: TRBV18
j_call: TRBJ1-1
clone_size: .
d_call: .
cdr3_aa: CASSNGNTEAFF
cdr3_nt: TGTGCCAGCTCAAACGGGAACACTGAAGCTTTCTTT

v_call: TRBV2
j_call: TRBJ1-1
clone_size: .
d_call: .
cdr3_aa: CASSYLGGDTEAFF
cdr3_nt: TGTGCCAGCAGTTACCTGGGGGGGGACACTGAAGCTTTCTTT

v_call: TRBV27
j_call: TRBJ2-7
clone_size: once
d_call: .
cdr3_aa: CASSPQTRVYEQYF
cdr3_nt: TGTGCCAGCAGTCCTCAGACACGGGTCTACGAGCAGTACTTC

v_call: TRBV15
j_call: TRBJ1-2
clone_size: .
d_call: .
cdr3_aa: CATSRGGNYGYTF
cdr3_nt: TGTGCCACCAGCAGAGGGGGAAACTATGGCTACACCTTC

v_call: TRBV2
j_call: TRBJ1-6
clone_size: .
d_call: TRBD1
cdr3_aa: CASSGGGQGISPLHF
cdr3_nt: TGTGCCAGCAGTGGCGGGGGACAGGGTATTTCACCCCTCCACTTT

v_call: TRBV19
j_call: TRBJ2-3
clone_size: once
d_call: TRBD1
cdr3_aa: CASSQTGRADTQYF
cdr3_nt: TGTGCCAGTAGCCAGACAGGGCGCGCAGATACGCAGTATTTT

v_call: TRBV28
j_call: TRBJ1-2
clone_size: .
d_call: .
cdr3_aa: CASQRPLNYGYTF
cdr3_nt: TGTGCCAGCCAGCGGCCCCTTAACTATGGCTACACCTTC

v_call: TRBV6-1
j_call: TRBJ2-3
clone_size: .
d_call: TRBD2
cdr3_aa: CASRGAGGTDTQYF
cdr3_nt: TGTGCCAGCAGAGGAGCGGGAGGAACAGATACGCAGTATTTT

v_call: TRBV5-2
j_call: TRBJ1-2
clone_size: .
d_call: .
cdr3_aa: CASKMHGVRKTYGYTF
cdr3_nt: TGTGCCAGCAAGATGCACGGAGTACGAAAGACCTATGGCTACACCTTC

v_call: TRBV29-1
j_call: TRBJ2-1
clone_size: .
d_call: TRBD2
cdr3_aa: CSVAWASGRNEQFF
cdr3_nt: TGCAGCGTCGCTTGGGCTAGCGGGAGAAATGAGCAGTTCTTC

v_call: TRBV27
j_call: TRBJ2-7
clone_size: .
d_call: TRBD2
cdr3_aa: CASSFLGTSGRESYEQYF
cdr3_nt: TGTGCCAGCAGTTTCCTAGGGACTAGCGGGAGGGAATCCTACGAGCAGTACTTC